The TCR beta chain described here comes from a study of early T cells in non-severe SARS-CoV-2 infection. MiXCR, applied by TCRdb to the 5' RACE reads, yields one record per CDR3 protein. In the table there are roughly 43,000 distinct CDR3 sequences, approximately 5.9% of which are singletons. Looked up from germline, CDR1 is SGHTA and CDR2 is FQGNSA. Trimming stripped 7 bases from V and 5 bases from J, with 20 bases between. CDR3 size: 15 residues. The rearrangement joins TRBV7-2 to TRBJ1-1; D unresolved. The receptor was derived from an adult who was a healthcare worker with PCR-confirmed SARS-CoV-2 infection or an uninfected control (not recorded which). Material: whole blood, obtained at baseline. The CDR3 nucleotides are TGTGCCAGCACCCAAAGGGTGAGGGCGTGGACTGAAGCTTTCTTT. It codes for CASTQRVRAWTEAFF.